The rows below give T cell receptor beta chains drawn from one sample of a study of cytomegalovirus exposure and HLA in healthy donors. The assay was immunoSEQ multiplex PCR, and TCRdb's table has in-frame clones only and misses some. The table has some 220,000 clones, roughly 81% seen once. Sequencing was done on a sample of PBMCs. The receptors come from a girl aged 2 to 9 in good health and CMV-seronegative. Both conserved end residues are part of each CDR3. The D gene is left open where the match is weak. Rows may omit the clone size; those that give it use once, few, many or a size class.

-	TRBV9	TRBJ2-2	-	CASSVQGGNTGELFF	TGTGCCAGCAGCGTGCAGGGGGGGAACACCGGGGAGCTGTTTTTT
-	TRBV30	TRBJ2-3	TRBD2	CAWSVSGGGTDTQYF	TGTGCCTGGAGTGTATCCGGGGGGGGCACAGATACGCAGTATTTT
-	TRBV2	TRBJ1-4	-	CASSDPGGANEKLFF	TGTGCCAGCAGTGACCCGGGGGGCGCTAATGAAAAACTGTTTTTT
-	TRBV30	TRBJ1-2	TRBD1	CAWSPAWTGSGYTF	TGTGCCTGGAGCCCTGCGTGGACAGGGAGTGGCTACACCTTC
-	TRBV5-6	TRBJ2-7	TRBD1	CASSLILGQKLEQYF	TGTGCCAGCAGCTTAATACTGGGACAGAAACTCGAGCAGTACTTC
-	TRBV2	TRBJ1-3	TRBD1	CASSDPGTGVPSGNTIYF	TGTGCCAGCAGTGACCCCGGGACAGGGGTTCCATCTGGAAACACCATATATTTT
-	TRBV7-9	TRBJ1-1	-	CSSSTNMGRGGTEAFF	TGTTCCAGCAGCACCAATATGGGCAGGGGTGGCACTGAAGCTTTCTTT
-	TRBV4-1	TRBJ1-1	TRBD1	CASSQDRGLTEAFF	TGCGCCAGCAGCCAAGACAGGGGGCTCACTGAAGCTTTCTTT
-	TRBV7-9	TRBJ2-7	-	CSSSLVPRGARYEQYF	TGTTCCAGCAGCTTAGTTCCTAGGGGCGCCCGCTACGAGCAGTACTTC
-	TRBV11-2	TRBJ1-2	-	CASSLSGRGYTF	TGTGCCAGCAGCTTATCAGGGAGGGGCTACACCTTC
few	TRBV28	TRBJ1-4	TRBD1	CASSLPLQGEKLFF	TGTGCCAGCAGCTTACCCCTACAGGGGGAGAAACTGTTTTTT
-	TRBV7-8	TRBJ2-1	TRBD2	CASSFNIAGPYNEQFF	TGTGCCAGCAGCTTTAATATAGCGGGGCCCTACAATGAGCAGTTCTTC
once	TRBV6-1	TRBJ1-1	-	CASSEIRRGNTEAFF	TGTGCCAGCAGTGAAATTAGACGGGGGAACACTGAAGCTTTCTTT
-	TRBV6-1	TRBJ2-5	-	CASSEALGAGQETQYF	TGTGCCAGCAGTGAAGCTTTGGGGGCAGGGCAAGAGACCCAGTACTTC
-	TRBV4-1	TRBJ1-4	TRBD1	CASSLTGINEKLFF	TGCGCCAGCAGCTTGACAGGGATCAACGAAAAACTGTTTTTT
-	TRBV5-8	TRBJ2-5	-	CASSFIQGAETQYF	TGTGCCAGCAGCTTTATTCAGGGTGCGGAGACCCAGTACTTC
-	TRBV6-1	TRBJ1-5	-	CASSAQVSGREGNQPQHF	TGTGCCAGCAGTGCGCAGGTTTCCGGAAGGGAGGGCAATCAGCCCCAGCATTTT
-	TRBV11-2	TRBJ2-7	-	CASIFRGGGEQYF	TGTGCCAGCATCTTCAGGGGAGGGGGCGAGCAGTACTTC
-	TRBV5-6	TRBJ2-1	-	CASSLGGYNEQFF	TGTGCCAGCAGCTTGGGCGGGTACAATGAGCAGTTCTTC
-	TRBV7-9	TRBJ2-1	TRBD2	CSSSLAGGAGNEQFF	TGTTCCAGCAGCTTAGCCGGGGGGGCGGGCAATGAGCAGTTCTTC
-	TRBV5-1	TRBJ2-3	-	CASSPGMSGSTDTQYF	TGCGCCAGCAGCCCTGGTATGAGCGGAAGCACAGATACGCAGTATTTT
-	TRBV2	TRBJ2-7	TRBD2	CASRLISAGPSEQYF	TGTGCCAGCAGGTTGATATCAGCGGGGCCCTCAGAGCAGTACTTC
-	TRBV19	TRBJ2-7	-	CASSIAPLLDSPSSYEQYF	TGCGCCAGTAGTATTGCCCCCCTCCTTGACAGTCCGAGCTCCTACGAGCAGTACTTC
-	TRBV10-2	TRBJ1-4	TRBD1	CASSVQGAGEKLFF	TGCGCCAGCAGTGTACAGGGGGCTGGCGAAAAACTGTTTTTT
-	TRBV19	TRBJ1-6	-	CASSISGGNNSPLHF	TGTGCCAGTAGTATTTCCGGGGGGAATAATTCACCCCTCCACTTT
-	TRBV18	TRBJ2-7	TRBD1	CASSPLRDSPYEQYF	TGTGCCAGCTCACCACTGAGGGACAGCCCCTACGAGCAGTACTTC
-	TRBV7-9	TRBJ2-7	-	CASTFQGGFTYEQYF	TGTGCCAGTACCTTTCAGGGGGGTTTTACCTACGAGCAGTACTTC
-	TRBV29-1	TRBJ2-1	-	CSVHKRLAQEDNEQFF	TGCAGCGTTCATAAACGTCTAGCGCAAGAAGACAATGAGCAGTTCTTC
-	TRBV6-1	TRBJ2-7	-	CASSADRTYEQYF	TGTGCCAGCAGCGCAGACAGAACCTACGAGCAGTACTTC
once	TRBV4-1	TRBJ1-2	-	CASSQAPGSNYGYTF	TGCGCCAGCAGCCAAGCCCCAGGCTCTAACTATGGCTACACCTTC
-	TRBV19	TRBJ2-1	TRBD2	CASRRLAGHNEQFF	TGTGCCAGTAGAAGGCTAGCGGGACACAATGAGCAGTTCTTC